The 14 T cell receptor beta chains below all came from one sample that was sequenced in a study of cytomegalovirus exposure and HLA in healthy donors. Use of 60 Vbeta and 13 Jbeta primers characterized the PCR. TCRdb's copy holds only in-frame clones and misses some; the assay was immunoSEQ multiplex PCR. The sample lists under 150,000 clones, approximately 78% occurring once. The sample consisted of PBMCs. These receptors were collected from a woman between 25 and 40 years old in good health and CMV-seropositive.

As regards this clone: The junction departs from germline at one end; a sequencing error may be responsible. This sample includes further DNA sequences coding for the same CDR3. The chain uses TRBV5-1 and TRBJ2-1; maybe TRBD1 (5 bases). The CDR3 consists of 13 residues. Germline V CDR1 and CDR2: SGHRS, YFSETQ. CDR3 nucleotides: TGCGCCAGCAGCTTGGGACAGTACAATGAACAGTTCTTC. Residues: CASSLGQYNEQFF.

The chain combines TRBV19 with TRBJ1-2; D might be TRBD1 (5 bases). The CDR3 is 14 residues long. Germline V gives CDR1 LNHDA, CDR2 SQIVND (reference sequence). Trimming removed 5 bases at V and 7 bases at J, with 17 bases between. CDR3 protein: CASSPRRGFSGYTF. The DNA for the CDR3 is TGTGCCAGTAGTCCAAGGCGGGGCTTCTCTGGCTACACCTTC.

This clone appeared once. The V gene is TRBV7-3, the J gene TRBJ2-7, with a possible D match to TRBD1 (8 bases). Germline V gene data show CDR1 as SGHTA and CDR2 as FQGTGA. V lost 5 bases to trimming and J lost 3 bases, with 17 bases between them. CDR3 length: 15 amino acids. The CDR3 spells CASSPSGTGFYEQYF. CDR3 coding DNA: TGTGCCAGCAGCCCAAGCGGGACAGGCTTCTACGAGCAGTACTTC.

This chain uses TRBV7-8 with TRBJ1-5, with unresolved D. This CDR3 contains 14 residues. CDR1 and CDR2 (germline): SGHVS, FQNEAQ. Between the trimmed V and J ends, which lost 5 bases and 2 bases, there was a span of 10 bases. In DNA form, the CDR3 reads TGTGCCAGCAGCCCGAGGGAAGGCAATCAGCCCCAGCATTTT. Its protein is CASSPREGNQPQHF.

The CDR3 here is CAIRDFYEQYF. CDR3 sequence (DNA): TGTGCCATCCGGGACTTCTACGAGCAGTACTTC. The J gene is TRBJ2-7, the V gene TRBV10-3, with D possibly being TRBD2 (6 bases). The ends were cut back, 8 bases at V and 3 bases at J, with 8 bases in the middle. CDR1 is ENHRY, CDR2 SYGVKD, per germline. The CDR3 runs 11 residues.

The chain combines TRBV5-5 with TRBJ2-6; D call uncertain. CDR3 size: 17 residues. The V gene lost 4 bases and the J gene lost 0 bases, with 14 bases spanning the gap. The germline gives CDR1 SGHKS, CDR2 YYEKEE (reference sequence). The CDR3: CASSNLGGDSGANVLTF. Here the CDR3 DNA reads TGTGCCAGCAGCAACCTTGGCGGCGACTCTGGGGCCAACGTCCTGACTTTC.

The chain has TRBV7-3 and TRBJ1-2; perhaps TRBD1 as D (5 bases). CDR3 size: 17 residues. In germline, CDR1 is SGHTA, CDR2 FQGTGA. V was trimmed by 8 bases and J by 0 bases, leaving 22 bases between them. This chain's CDR3 is CASAKRGEFNPNYGYTF. CDR3 DNA: TGTGCCAGCGCCAAACGGGGGGAGTTTAACCCTAACTATGGCTACACCTTC.

The V and J genes are TRBV5-1 and TRBJ2-7; TRBD1 matches at 8 bases. This CDR3 spans 14 amino acids. Germline V CDR1 and CDR2: SGHRS, YFSETQ. With V trimmed by 5 bases and J by 3 bases, 7 bases remained unmatched. In DNA form, the CDR3 reads TGCGCCAGCAGTCCGGGACAGGCATTCTACGAGCAGTACTTC. Protein product: CASSPGQAFYEQYF.

This chain connects TRBV15 to TRBJ1-4; D might be TRBD1 (5 bases). The CDR3 has 14 amino acids. The germline V gene has CDR1 LNHNV and CDR2 YYDKDF (reference sequence). Trimming removed 2 bases from V and 7 bases from J, with 11 bases in between. This CDR3 is CATSRQGFGEKLFF. CDR3 sequence (DNA): TGTGCCACCAGCAGACAGGGCTTTGGTGAAAAACTGTTTTTT.

Regarding this clone: One end of the junction varies from germline; a read error may be responsible. The same CDR3 is also encoded by other DNA sequences in this sample. CDR3 in amino acids: CASSWEPGGGTEAFF. Written as DNA, the CDR3 is TGCGCCAGCAGCTGGGAGCCAGGGGGCGGCACTGAGGCTTTCTTT. This chain connects TRBV5-1 to TRBJ1-1, with TRBD1 matching over 8 bases. Germline CDR1 SGHRS, CDR2 YFSETQ. The CDR3 contains 15 residues.

Here the CDR3 DNA reads TGTGCCACCAAACAGGACCAAACAGAGACCCAGTACTTC. Its translation: CATKQDQTETQYF. The V and J genes are TRBV2 and TRBJ2-5, with D perhaps TRBD1 (5 bases). The CDR3 runs 13 residues. Trimming took off 10 bases at V and 4 bases at J, with 16 bases between the two ends. In germline, CDR1 is SNHLY, CDR2 FYNNEI.

The CDR3 here is CASSLSGSNEQFF. The CDR3 coding sequence is TGTGCCAGCAGTTTGTCCGGGTCCAATGAGCAGTTCTTC. The chain links TRBV27 to TRBJ2-1; D call uncertain. The CDR3 is 13 residues long. CDR1 and CDR2 (germline): MNHEY, SMNVEV (reference sequence). V dropped 3 bases and J dropped 6 bases, with 9 bases sitting between them.

This clone has just one count. This chain uses TRBV18 with TRBJ2-7, with 7 bases that match TRBD2. V shed 5 bases, J shed 6 bases, and the junction held 10 bases outside the gene matches. This CDR3 comprises 14 residues. Germline V gene sequence: CDR1 KGHSH, CDR2 LQKENI. In DNA form, the CDR3 reads TGTGCCAGCTCAACTACGACTAGCCAGAGCGAGCAGTACTTC. Its protein is CASSTTTSQSEQYF. Combining the CDR3 with reference TRBV18 and TRBJ2-7 gives the whole variable domain NAGVMQNPRHLVRRRGQEARLRCSPMKGHSHVYWYRQLPEEGLKFMVYLQKENIIDESGMPKERFSAEFPKEGPSILRIQQVVRGDSAAYFCASSTTTSQSEQYFGPGTRLTVT.

The chain combines TRBV27 with TRBJ1-5, with 10 bases aligning to TRBD1. After removal of 5 bases from V and 0 bases from J, the junction contained 4 bases not matched to a gene. This CDR3 region has 16 residues. Germline lookup yields CDR1 MNHEY and CDR2 SMNVEV (reference sequence). The CDR3 DNA reads TGTGCCAGCAGTAGCCGGGACAGGGGTAGCAATCAGCCCCAGCATTTT. Translation: CASSSRDRGSNQPQHF.